Below are 23 T cell receptor beta chains sequenced from a single sample in a study of cytomegalovirus exposure and HLA in healthy donors. In the PCR, 60 Vbeta and 13 Jbeta primers were used. Repertoires were generated with immunoSEQ multiplex PCR, while TCRdb's copy carries only in-frame clones and drops some. The sample shows 80,000 or so clones, roughly two thirds of them seen only once. The sample comprised PBMCs. These TCRs come from a man aged 60 to 69 in good health and CMV-seropositive.

The rearrangement uses TRBV5-4 and TRBJ1-2; the D is unclear. The germline gives CDR1 SGHNT, CDR2 YYREEE (reference sequence). The CDR3 has 14 residues. Trimming removed 6 bases from V and 3 bases from J, with 15 bases in between. The CDR3 region is CASTRYGDDYGYTF. For the CDR3, the DNA is TGTGCCAGCACCCGTTACGGGGATGACTATGGCTACACCTTC. Full variable domain (remainder filled in from reference TRBV5-4 and TRBJ1-2): ETGVTQSPTHLIKTRGQQVTLRCSSQSGHNTVSWYQQALGQGPQFIFQYYREEENGRGNFPPRFSGLQFPNYSSELNVNALELDDSALYLCASTRYGDDYGYTFGSGTRLTVV.

The rearrangement joins TRBV28 to TRBJ1-5; D gene uncertain. This CDR3 contains 14 residues. Germline values: CDR1 MDHEN, CDR2 SYDVKM. Trimming took off 3 bases at V and 2 bases at J, with 8 bases between the two ends. The CDR3 protein is CASSFWEGNQPQHF. As DNA, the CDR3 is TGTGCCAGCAGTTTCTGGGAGGGCAATCAGCCCCAGCATTTT.

V usage is TRBV10-2 and J usage is TRBJ2-7; TRBD2 might be the D (7 bases). V gave up 0 bases and J gave up 3 bases, with 15 bases separating them. Germline loops: CDR1 WSHSY, CDR2 SAAADI. The CDR3 totals 16 residues. For the CDR3, the DNA is TGCGCCAGCAGTGAGTCGGGGGGGGCTGGCTACTACGAGCAGTACTTC. Amino acid sequence: CASSESGGAGYYEQYF.

The rearrangement joins TRBV5-1 to TRBJ2-6; D call uncertain. The CDR3 is 15 residues long. Germline CDR1 and CDR2: SGHRS and YFSETQ. Trimming left V 4 bases short and J 1 base short, with 9 bases between. The CDR3 region is CASSPMASGANVLTF. The DNA for the CDR3 is TGCGCCAGCAGCCCCATGGCTTCTGGGGCCAACGTCCTGACTTTC.

The chain links TRBV27 to TRBJ1-1; 8 nucleotides line up with TRBD1. J gave up 7 bases and V 6 bases, and 7 bases lay outside the gene matches. The germline CDR1 and CDR2 sequences are MNHEY and SMNVEV (reference sequence). The CDR3 has 13 residues. CDR3 protein: CASSYTGTGEAFF. As DNA, the CDR3 is TGTGCCAGCAGCTATACCGGGACAGGTGAAGCTTTCTTT.

This chain uses TRBV5-5 with TRBJ2-5; D is perhaps TRBD2 (8 bases). The last part of the DNA fits TRBJ2-7 better; the J call may be wrong. The V gene's germline CDR1 is SGHKS and CDR2 YYEKEE (reference sequence). This CDR3 has 14 residues. Here the CDR3 reads CASNPGGDRFEQYF. The CDR3 bases are TGTGCCAGCAACCCCGGGGGGGACAGATTCGAGCAGTACTTC.

This sequence joins TRBV6-6 and TRBJ1-2; D ambiguous. Germline-derived CDR1 and CDR2 are MNHNY and SVGAGI (reference sequence). The CDR3 is made up of 13 amino acids. With 6 bases removed from V and 0 bases from J, the gap between germline ends came to 8 bases. The CDR3 nucleotides read TGTGCCAGCAGCGAGGCAGCTAACTATGGCTACACCTTC. This gives the protein CASSEAANYGYTF.

V and J are TRBV4-3 and TRBJ2-1; TRBD2 agrees at 16 bases. Germline V CDR1 and CDR2: LGHNA, YSLEER. The V segment lost 0 bases and the J segment 9 bases; nucleotides outside the gene matches: 11. CDR3 size: 19 residues. CDR3 sequence reads: CASSQEGPGTSGGAREQFF. CDR3 bases: TGCGCCAGCAGCCAAGAGGGTCCCGGGACTAGCGGGGGGGCCCGTGAGCAGTTCTTC.

This clone was observed once. The chain uses TRBV13 and TRBJ2-7; D possibly corresponds to TRBD2 (7 bases). The germline CDR1 and CDR2 sequences are PRHDT and FYEKMQ (reference sequence). The CDR3 runs to 16 residues. V was clipped by 5 bases and J by 0 bases, with 17 bases between them. CDR3 nucleotide sequence: TGTGCCAGCAGCCTACCCCGGGGGGCACCCTCCTACGAGCAGTACTTC. This encodes CASSLPRGAPSYEQYF.

The rearrangement links TRBV10-2 to TRBJ1-6; 9 nucleotides match TRBD1. From germline, CDR1 is WSHSY and CDR2 SAAADI. V was pared by 5 bases and J by 5 bases, with 4 bases of the junction left unmatched. The CDR3 totals 15 residues. The CDR3 region is CASSTGQGNNSPLHF. Here the CDR3 DNA reads TGCGCCAGCAGTACGGGACAGGGAAATAATTCACCCCTCCACTTT.

This chain uses TRBV5-6 with TRBJ1-6, with D perhaps TRBD1 (6 bases). Germline V gene lookup returns CDR1 SGHDT and CDR2 YYEEEE. The CDR3 is 13 residues long. V was clipped by 3 bases and J by 10 bases, with 11 bases between them. The CDR3 coding sequence is TGTGCCAGCAGCTCCGGGGGGCCCTCACCCCTCCACTTT. Protein: CASSSGGPSPLHF.

The CDR3 DNA follows: TGTGCCAGCACCCCGAGTAGCGGGAGACATGAGCAGTTCTTC. It is translated as CASTPSSGRHEQFF. The chain joins TRBV2 to TRBJ2-1, with 9 nucleotides matching TRBD2. With 7 bases clipped from V and 8 bases from J, the junction kept 9 bases outside the gene matches. The CDR3 consists of 14 residues. In germline, CDR1 is SNHLY, CDR2 FYNNEI. Full variable domain (missing parts from reference TRBV2 and TRBJ2-1): EPEVTQTPSHQVTQMGQEVILRCVPISNHLYFYWYRQILGQKVEFLVSFYNNEISEKSEIFDDQFSVERPDGSNFTLKIRSTKLEDSAMYFCASTPSSGRHEQFFGPGTRLTVL.

The rearrangement uses TRBV5-5 and TRBJ1-1; weak D call: TRBD1 (6 bases). V was cut by 0 bases and J by 1 base, with 13 bases left in between. CDR1 and CDR2 from the germline V gene are SGHKS and YYEKEE (reference sequence). CDR3 length: 16 amino acids. The CDR3 loop reads CASSLGTGRGNTEAFF. CDR3 in DNA: TGTGCCAGCAGCTTGGGTACAGGGAGGGGGAACACTGAAGCTTTCTTT.

CDR3 sequence: CASSLSGNYGYTF. The CDR3 DNA follows: TGTGCCAGCAGTTTATCGGGAAACTATGGCTACACCTTC. The V call is TRBV28, the J call TRBJ1-2; no reliable D call. CDR3 length: 13 amino acids. V was trimmed by 1 base and J by 2 bases, leaving 5 bases between them. Germline V CDR1 and CDR2: MDHEN, SYDVKM.

This clone was seen a few times. V gene TRBV5-6 combines with J gene TRBJ2-7, with a possible D match to TRBD2 (6 bases). The germline V and J ends were trimmed by 0 bases and 3 bases, with 10 bases remaining between them. Germline-derived CDR1 and CDR2 are SGHDT and YYEEEE. CDR3 length equals 14 residues. CDR3 bases: TGTGCCAGCAGCTTGGACGGGCGGGGCTACGAGCAGTACTTC. Its translation: CASSLDGRGYEQYF. Using reference TRBV5-6 and TRBJ2-7 for the parts outside the CDR3, the full variable domain is DAGVTQSPTHLIKTRGQQVTLRCSPKSGHDTVSWYQQALGQGPQFIFQYYEEEERQRGNFPDRFSGHQFPNYSSELNVNALLLGDSALYLCASSLDGRGYEQYFGPGTRLTVT.

CDR3 in DNA: TGTGCCAGCAGGCCAGGGGGATCTGGAAACACCATATATTTT. It specifies CASRPGGSGNTIYF. J is TRBJ1-3 and V is TRBV6-5; 7 bases agree with TRBD1. This CDR3 contains 14 residues. J was trimmed by 1 base and V by 6 bases; bases with no gene match: 3. The germline gives CDR1 MNHEY, CDR2 SVGAGI.

The chain combines TRBV9 with TRBJ2-3; tentatively, D is TRBD2 (6 bases). Germline assignment: CDR1 SGDLS and CDR2 YYNGEE. The CDR3 has 14 residues. The V gene lost 2 bases and the J gene lost 6 bases, with 13 bases spanning the gap. CDR3 sequence: CASSVVEGADTQYF. The CDR3 DNA follows: TGTGCCAGCAGCGTCGTGGAGGGAGCGGATACGCAGTATTTT. Using reference TRBV9 and TRBJ2-3 for the parts outside the CDR3, the full variable domain is DSGVTQTPKHLITATGQRVTLRCSPRSGDLSVYWYQQSLDQGLQFLIQYYNGEERAKGNILERFSAQQFPDLHSELNLSSLELGDSALYFCASSVVEGADTQYFGPGTRLTVL.

V is TRBV21-1 and J is TRBJ1-5; the DNA was not used to check the table's D call, TRBD1. TRBV21-1 is a known pseudogene. The CDR3 runs 13 residues. CDR3 bases: TGTGCCAGCAGCAGAGCAGGGGGCCAGCCCCAGCATTTT. Its translation: CASSRAGGQPQHF.

This rearrangement joins TRBV10-3 to TRBJ2-5; 8 positions agree with TRBD2. Looked up from germline, CDR1 is ENHRY and CDR2 is SYGVKD. V trimming: 10 bases; J trimming: 3 bases; junction bases outside the gene matches: 10. This CDR3 is built from 14 residues. DNA of the CDR3: TGTGCCACGAATAGCGGGACTAAGGAAGAGACCCAGTACTTC. Translation gives CATNSGTKEETQYF.

This chain links TRBV7-9 with TRBJ2-7; unclear D gene. The V and J ends lost 3 bases and 2 bases respectively, with 5 bases between them. CDR1 SEHNR and CDR2 FQNEAQ come from the germline V gene (reference sequence). The CDR3 totals 12 residues. The CDR3 DNA is TGTGCCAGCAGCTTCTCTACCTACGAGCAGTACTTC. It codes for CASSFSTYEQYF.

The V gene is TRBV27, the J gene TRBJ1-3; D not certain. Trimming removed 2 bases at V and 2 bases at J, with 7 bases between. The CDR3 runs 14 residues. The V gene's germline CDR1 is MNHEY and CDR2 SMNVEV (reference sequence). The CDR3 nucleotides are TGTGCCAGCAGTTTACTCCCCCCTGGAAACACCATATATTTT. It yields the protein CASSLLPPGNTIYF.

The table lists this clone with a few counts. The rearrangement uses TRBV4-2 and TRBJ2-1, with TRBD1 matching over 10 bases. V lost 2 bases and J lost 6; bases outside the gene matches: 7. CDR3 size: 16 residues. In germline, CDR1 is LGHNA, CDR2 YNFKEQ. For the CDR3, the DNA is TGTGCCAGCAGCCAAAAGGACAGGGGGGAGTCCAATGAGCAGTTCTTC. This translates into CASSQKDRGESNEQFF.

The V gene is TRBV30, the J gene TRBJ2-6; D gene uncertain. This CDR3 has 13 residues. V was cut by 5 bases and J by 1 base, with 6 bases left in between. Germline V gene sequence: CDR1 GTSNPN, CDR2 SVGIG (reference sequence). CDR3 nucleotide sequence: TGTGCCTGGGAGGATTCTGGGGCCAACGTCCTGACTTTC. The encoded protein is CAWEDSGANVLTF.